The 7 T cell receptor beta chains presented below share a single source sample, sequenced in a study of T cell responses to AZD1222 COVID-19 vaccine (dated by TCRdb to 2020 to 2022). Interpreted using the paper, the time point label stands for: about 28 days (+/-7) after the second vaccine dose. The method behind the library was the immunoSEQ multiplex PCR assay. This is the immuneACCESS table as TCRdb keeps it, with only in-frame sequences that have V and J called. A part of the clones is gone; compared with another copy, unresolved V genes explain less than half, and the rest is unexplained. The sample yields about 200,000 clones; roughly 92% were counted once. Of the sample, over 0.95% is held by the ten largest clones. Material: peripheral blood, obtained 28 days after the second AZD1222 dose. The origin of the receptors is an adult who received the AZD1222 COVID-19 vaccine.

This chain uses TRBV7-9 with TRBJ1-5; possibly TRBD1 for D (6 bases). Germline CDR1 and CDR2: SEHNR and FQNEAQ (reference sequence). CDR3 length: 14 residues. V was clipped by 4 bases and J by 5 bases, with 12 bases between them. CDR3 sequence (DNA): TGTGCCAGCAGCTCCCGGGGGGCGTATCAGCCCCAGCATTTT. Protein sequence: CASSSRGAYQPQHF. Combining the CDR3 with reference TRBV7-9 and TRBJ1-5 gives the whole variable domain DTGVSQNPRHKITKRGQNVTFRCDPISEHNRLYWYRQTLGQGPEFLTYFQNEAQLEKSRLLSDRFSAERPKGSFSTLEIQRTEQGDSAMYLCASSSRGAYQPQHFGDGTRLSIL.

This chain joins TRBV7-9 and TRBJ2-1; either TRBD1 or TRBD2 may supply D (5 bases each). CDR3 length: 12 residues. Germline V gives CDR1 SEHNR, CDR2 FQNEAQ (reference sequence). The V end lost 8 bases, the J end lost 6 bases, and 11 bases lay between the germline ends. CDR3 nucleotides: TGTGCCAGCGGCCGGGACGGCAATGAGCAGTTCTTC. It yields the protein CASGRDGNEQFF.

This chain connects TRBV10-3 to TRBJ1-3, with D uncertain. Between the trimmed V and J ends, which lost 4 bases and 0 bases, there was a span of 10 bases. This CDR3 contains 15 residues. Germline V gene sequence: CDR1 ENHRY, CDR2 SYGVKD. Here the CDR3 reads CAISVDYGSGNTIYF. CDR3 in DNA: TGTGCCATCAGTGTAGACTATGGCTCTGGAAACACCATATATTTT.

This clone was found once. This chain links TRBV19 with TRBJ1-3; the D gene is possibly TRBD1 (6 bases). CDR3 length: 15 amino acids. V dropped 7 bases and J dropped 0 bases, with 13 bases sitting between them. Germline CDR1 is LNHDA and CDR2 is SQIVND (reference sequence). The CDR3 spells CASKGGDYSGNTIYF. The CDR3, as DNA: TGTGCCAGTAAAGGGGGGGACTACTCTGGAAACACCATATATTTT.

As DNA, the CDR3 is TGCAGTGCCTGGTTGGAGACCCAGTACTTC. Amino acid sequence: CSAWLETQYF. The chain uses TRBV20-1 and TRBJ2-5; D is undetermined. Per germline, CDR1 DFQATT and CDR2 SNEGSKA (reference sequence). This CDR3 is 10 amino acids long. V shed 6 bases and J shed 5 bases, with 7 bases lying between them.

The chain links TRBV6-5 to TRBJ1-2; TRBD1 is a possible D gene (6 bases). The CDR3 length is 16 residues. Germline V gene lookup returns CDR1 MNHEY and CDR2 SVGAGI. V dropped 4 bases and J dropped 4 bases, with 19 bases sitting between them. CDR3 DNA sequence: TGTGCCAGCAGTTCCCACGACAGGACCGCTCTCTATGGCTACACCTTC. It yields the protein CASSSHDRTALYGYTF.

This clone appeared a single time. DNA for the CDR3: TGTGCCAGCAGTAGGGACGACCTGGATAATTCACCCCTCCACTTT. Its protein is CASSRDDLDNSPLHF. J is TRBJ1-6 and V is TRBV6-2 or TRBV6-3; the D gene is possibly TRBD1 (5 bases). Germline CDR1 MNHEY, CDR2 SVGEGT. This CDR3 is built from 15 residues. The V and J ends lost 5 bases and 5 bases respectively, with 13 bases between them.